The clone carrying this T cell receptor beta chain appeared a single time. Its antigen is unknown. This entry comes from a study of cytomegalovirus exposure and HLA in healthy donors. Use of 60 Vbeta and 13 Jbeta primers characterized the PCR. Repertoires were generated with immunoSEQ multiplex PCR, while TCRdb's copy carries only in-frame clones and drops some. Among 75,000 to 100,000 clones, approximately 75% were seen once, and the ten largest hold 11% to 15%. General observations from the study: Later work found most CMV-associated TCR beta chains apparently HLA-restricted.

The CDR3 loop spans 15 amino acids. The germline gives CDR1 SNHLY, CDR2 FYNNEI. V was trimmed by 1 base and J by 7 bases, leaving 16 bases between them. Specimen: PBMCs. The V and J genes are TRBV2 and TRBJ1-2; D uncertain. This clonotype was sampled from a woman in her sixties or seventies in good health and CMV-seropositive. In nucleotides, the CDR3 is TGTGCCAGCAGTGAAGAGAGGATGGATAGCACTGGCTACACCTTC. Translated, it gives CASSEERMDSTGYTF.